This T cell receptor beta chain was profiled in a study of Ad26.COV2.S vaccination and SARS-CoV-2 variants. Germline V gene sequence: CDR1 MNHEY, CDR2 SVGAGI. The CDR3 consists of 13 residues. V was cut by 8 bases and J by 5 bases, with 13 bases left in between. This clone appeared a few times. Its specificity is not known. Study outcomes and limitations: Compared with placebo recipients, vaccine recipients had higher spike-specific TCR breadth. There was reportedly substantial breadth in spike-specific CD8+ and CD4+ T cell responses after vaccination.

Here immunoSEQ multiplex PCR was the method, and the copy in TCRdb shows in-frame clones only, minus some. The table includes around 450,000 clones, roughly nine tenths detected once. As to treatment: over 15 received Ad26.COV2.S at low or high dose, single or two shots; about 5 received placebo; per-sample allocation not given. All samples were drawn on day 63, counting from the first vaccine or placebo injection. The sequence was obtained from a person between 18 and 59 years old who received the Ad26.COV2.S COVID-19 vaccine or a placebo. The sample here was peripheral blood, taken in a trial of Ad26.COV2.S vaccine versus placebo. The genes are TRBV6-5 and TRBJ1-5, with unresolved D. The CDR3 sequence: CASGSRTDQPQHF. The CDR3 DNA follows: TGTGCCAGCGGGTCCCGAACCGATCAGCCCCAGCATTTT.